This note documents a single T cell receptor beta chain sequence. Its antigen is unidentified. No patient received treatment before thyroid surgery. The data are from a study of metastatic and nonmetastatic thyroid tumors. Overall study context: Both malignant and benign thyroid patients supplied peripheral blood and tumor or nodule tissue samples, across which the repertoires of these patients were then compared.

Whole-study results and caveats: The reported finding was significantly higher TCR beta diversity in malignant thyroid tumors relative to benign nodules, in blood and tumor.

Germline CDR1 is KGHDR and CDR2 is SFDVKD. The CDR3 runs to 13 residues. V dropped 7 bases and J dropped 0 bases, with 7 bases sitting between them. Original handling: A distant-metastasis classifier for papillary thyroid cancer was built using CDR3 differences across clinicopathological groups. MiXCR reprocessed the PCR reads for TCRdb. These V and J calls derive from TCRdb rather than the authors' analysis. This repertoire shows about 13,000 clones, more than 20% found once; its top ten account for nearly 60%. Sequencing was performed on blood. J is TRBJ2-3 and V is TRBV24-1; no firm D call. The source of this sequence is a male donor with papillary thyroid cancer or a benign thyroid nodule (not recorded which). Some clones in this sample may be carry-over from other donors' samples. DNA of the CDR3: TGTGCCACCAGCGCGCCCAGCACAGATACGCAGTATTTT. Protein product: CATSAPSTDTQYF.